This T cell receptor beta chain was sequenced in a study of cytomegalovirus exposure and HLA in healthy donors. To note about this clone: The antigen remains unidentified.

The CDR3 covers 13 residues. V trimming: 4 bases; J trimming: 10 bases; junction bases outside the gene matches: 7. Germline values: CDR1 SQVTM, CDR2 ANQGSEA. Notes on the study in general: Cytomegalovirus association was listed for around 180 TCR beta chains. Both high specificity and high sensitivity reportedly marked the classifier's diagnosis of cytomegalovirus status. As a later analysis revealed, most CMV-associated TCR beta chains appeared HLA-restricted.

Researchers ran the PCR with 60 Vbeta and 13 Jbeta primers. Assay: immunoSEQ multiplex PCR; the TCRdb copy retains only in-frame clones and omits some. The repertoire has roughly 230,000 clones, roughly 78% of them found once; the top ten carry around 0.45%. This chain uses TRBV29-1 with TRBJ2-1; 10 positions agree with TRBD2. Sequences were obtained from PBMCs. The TCR originated in a boy aged 10-17 years in good health and CMV-seronegative. CDR3 bases: TGCAGCGTTGTTCTAGCGGGAGCATTCGAGCAGTTCTTC. Residues: CSVVLAGAFEQFF.